These 15 T cell receptor beta chains were sequenced from one sample in a study of shared clonotypes between healthy human individuals. Only in-frame clones appear in the TCRdb table, and some are missing; sequencing was by immunoSEQ multiplex PCR. The profile covers about 2.3 million clones, with over 85% appearing a single time and about 0.41% taken by the ten largest. Sequenced: naive CD4+ T cells from PBMCs. The subset was: CD45RA+ positively selected. The receptors were sampled from a man aged 18-30 years in good health. Some clones in this sample may be carry-over from other donors' samples.

The V and J genes are TRBV7-2 and TRBJ2-5; D not resolved. Germline V lookup: CDR1 SGHTA, CDR2 FQGNSA. V was clipped by 2 bases and J by 5 bases, with 12 bases between them. The CDR3 is made up of 14 amino acids. The chain's CDR3 is CASSLFGFEETQYF. The CDR3, as DNA: TGTGCCAGCAGCTTATTTGGGTTTGAGGAGACCCAGTACTTC.

J is TRBJ1-4 and V is TRBV2; D perhaps matches TRBD1 (6 bases). The ends were cut back, 3 bases at V and 8 bases at J, with 13 bases in the middle. Germline V CDR1 and CDR2: SNHLY, FYNNEI. CDR3 length: 14 amino acids. For the CDR3, the DNA is TGTGCCAGCAGTGACACAGGGCGGAGGGAAAAACTGTTTTTT. This codes for CASSDTGRREKLFF.

This clone was recorded once. The genes are TRBV27 and TRBJ1-2, with 9 positions matching TRBD1. The CDR3 has 14 residues. V gave up 6 bases and J gave up 6 bases; unmatched junction bases: 8. CDR1 is MNHEY, CDR2 SMNVEV, per germline (reference sequence). CDR3 region: CASRRRRQGDGYTF. DNA of the CDR3: TGTGCCAGCAGGCGCAGGAGACAGGGGGATGGCTACACCTTC.

The J gene is TRBJ2-2, the V gene TRBV5-4, with D tentatively TRBD1 (6 bases). Germline-derived CDR1 and CDR2 are SGHNT and YYREEE (reference sequence). V lost 4 bases, J lost 6 bases, and 10 bases lay in between. The CDR3 has 13 amino acids. The CDR3 is CASSLDSSGELFF. In DNA, the CDR3 is TGTGCCAGCAGCCTGGACAGTTCCGGGGAGCTGTTTTTT. Full variable domain (missing parts from reference TRBV5-4 and TRBJ2-2): ETGVTQSPTHLIKTRGQQVTLRCSSQSGHNTVSWYQQALGQGPQFIFQYYREEENGRGNFPPRFSGLQFPNYSSELNVNALELDDSALYLCASSLDSSGELFFGEGSRLTVL.

Note on this clone: The same CDR3 arises from other DNA sequences in this sample as well. The V call is TRBV5-1, the J call TRBJ2-7; the D gene is possibly TRBD2 (5 bases). Germline V gene sequence: CDR1 SGHRS, CDR2 YFSETQ. The CDR3 runs 12 residues. The V and J ends lost 2 bases and 3 bases respectively, with 6 bases between them. The CDR3 nucleotides are TGCGCCAGCAGCTTAACTAGCTACGAGCAGTACTTC. This gives the protein CASSLTSYEQYF.

The chain links TRBV5-6 to TRBJ2-5; D is ambiguous. Trimming removed 2 bases at V and 4 bases at J, with 9 bases between. The CDR3 runs to 13 residues. Germline V gene data show CDR1 as SGHDT and CDR2 as YYEEEE. The CDR3 loop reads CASSFPFGETQYF. The CDR3 DNA follows: TGTGCCAGCAGCTTTCCTTTTGGAGAGACCCAGTACTTC.

This chain connects TRBV29-1 to TRBJ2-2; 9 bases align to TRBD1. Germline CDR1 reads SQVTM; CDR2 reads ANQGSEA. The CDR3 is made up of 16 amino acids. V dropped 6 bases and J dropped 5; count of bases not matched to a gene: 13. The CDR3 bases are TGCAGCGTGGGTGGGGACAGGGCGCGTCGGACCGGGGAGCTGTTTTTT. This encodes CSVGGDRARRTGELFF.

This clone was observed once. The chain has TRBV28 and TRBJ1-2; TRBD1 aligns across 7 bases. The germline gives CDR1 MDHEN, CDR2 SYDVKM. Unmatched junction bases numbered 6, after V lost 6 bases and J lost 2 bases. The CDR3 spans 14 residues. CDR3 sequence: CASRETGRNYGYTF. The CDR3, as DNA: TGTGCCAGCAGGGAGACAGGGCGGAACTATGGCTACACCTTC.

To note about this clone: Other DNA sequences of this sample code for an identical CDR3. The chain links TRBV20-1 to TRBJ2-7; no firm D call. Trimming pared 2 bases from V and 2 bases from J, leaving 1 base between. The CDR3 spans 10 residues. Germline CDR1 is DFQATT and CDR2 is SNEGSKA (reference sequence). CDR3 nucleotides: TGCAGTGCTAGAACCTACGAGCAGTACTTC. The encoded protein is CSARTYEQYF.

V usage is TRBV28 and J usage is TRBJ2-5; unclear D gene. Germline CDR1 reads MDHEN; CDR2 reads SYDVKM. Trimming left V 4 bases short and J 9 bases short, with 15 bases between. The CDR3 loop spans 13 amino acids. For the CDR3, the DNA is TGTGCCAGCAGTTCAGTAGGGCGTGGGCCCCAGTACTTC. It is translated as CASSSVGRGPQYF.

This clone was detected once. The chain links TRBV7-2 to TRBJ2-3; tentatively, D is TRBD2 (6 bases). Trimming left V 5 bases short and J 0 bases short, with 12 bases between. The CDR3 totals 15 residues. CDR1 and CDR2 from the germline V gene are SGHTA and FQGNSA. The CDR3 loop reads CASSITGTSTDTQYF. DNA of the CDR3: TGTGCCAGCAGCATCACCGGGACTAGCACAGATACGCAGTATTTT.

This chain uses TRBV19 with TRBJ1-1; D may be TRBD1 (5 bases). CDR1 is LNHDA and CDR2 is SQIVND in the germline V gene (reference sequence). The V end lost 4 bases, the J end lost 3 bases, and 12 bases lay between the germline ends. The length of the CDR3 is 14 residues. The CDR3 nucleotides read TGTGCCAGTAGTACGACTGCGGGGGACACTGAAGCTTTCTTT. It is translated as CASSTTAGDTEAFF.

A note on this clone: At one end, the junction sequence differs from germline, possibly due to a read error. This chain's CDR3 is CATSQMRRQGTYEQYF. The CDR3 bases are TGTGCCACTAGTCAAATGAGGCGTCAGGGGACTTACGAGCAGTACTTC. This rearrangement joins TRBV19 to TRBJ2-7; D is tentatively TRBD1 or TRBD2 (6 bases each). CDR1 is LNHDA, CDR2 SQIVND, per germline (reference sequence). The CDR3 loop spans 16 amino acids.

V is TRBV27 and J is TRBJ2-5, with D tentatively TRBD2 (5 bases). V was trimmed by 0 bases and J by 4 bases, leaving 27 bases between them. In germline, CDR1 is MNHEY, CDR2 SMNVEV (reference sequence). The CDR3 is 20 amino acids. Written as DNA, the CDR3 is TGTGCCAGCAGTTTATCAACGCCGGGCGGGCACACTACAAAGGGAGAGACCCAGTACTTC. This codes for CASSLSTPGGHTTKGETQYF.

On this clone: Other DNA sequences in the same sample also yield this CDR3. The rearrangement joins TRBV28 to TRBJ2-7; unclear D gene. The CDR3 is 12 amino acids. Germline loops: CDR1 MDHEN, CDR2 SYDVKM. Trimming removed 3 bases at V and 2 bases at J, with 5 bases between. CDR3 DNA: TGTGCCAGCAGTTTGTCCACCTACGAGCAGTACTTC. As protein: CASSLSTYEQYF.